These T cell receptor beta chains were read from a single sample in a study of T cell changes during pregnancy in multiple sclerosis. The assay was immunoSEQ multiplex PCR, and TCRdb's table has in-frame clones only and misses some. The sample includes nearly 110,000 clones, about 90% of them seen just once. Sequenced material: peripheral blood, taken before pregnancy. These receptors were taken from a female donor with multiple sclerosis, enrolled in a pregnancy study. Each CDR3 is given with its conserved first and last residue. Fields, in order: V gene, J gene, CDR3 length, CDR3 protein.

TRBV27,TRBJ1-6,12,CASSFGNSPLHF
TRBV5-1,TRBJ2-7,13,CASSSGFGREQYF
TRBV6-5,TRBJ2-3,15,CASSSAGTHTDTQYF
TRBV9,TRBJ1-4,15,CASSVVPGVNEKLFF
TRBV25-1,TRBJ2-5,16,CASSEYQRTIVETQYF
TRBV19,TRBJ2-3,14,CASKGRGPTDTQYF
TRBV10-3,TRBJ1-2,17,CATSSQLGFPGDYGYTF
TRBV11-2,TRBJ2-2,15,CASRPPPGYTGELFF
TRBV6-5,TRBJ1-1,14,CASSYSLISTEAFF
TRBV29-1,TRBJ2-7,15,CSVPADSLGNYEQYF
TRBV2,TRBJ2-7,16,CASSAPAGTQAYEQYF
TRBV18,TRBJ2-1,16,CASSPPSRGEDNEQFF
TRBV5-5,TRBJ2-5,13,CASSRGGSETQYF
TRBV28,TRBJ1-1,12,CASHRGRTEAFF
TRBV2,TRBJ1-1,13,CASNPGLNTEAFF
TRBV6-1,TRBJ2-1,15,CASSGDREHINEQFF
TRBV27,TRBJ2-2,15,CASSFGQGGTGELFF
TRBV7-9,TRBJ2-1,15,CASSLGTGGNNEQFF
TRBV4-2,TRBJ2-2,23,CASSQPGVRPGVSGRGYTGELFF
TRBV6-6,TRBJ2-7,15,CASSRTGTGTYEQYF
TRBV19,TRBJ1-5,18,CASSHFWDSDYSNQPQHF
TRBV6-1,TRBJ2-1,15,CASGETSGSQNEQFF
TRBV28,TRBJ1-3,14,CASSPGTAGNTIYF
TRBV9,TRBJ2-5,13,CASSVELSETQYF
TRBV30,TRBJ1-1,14,CAWTLTRMNTEAFF
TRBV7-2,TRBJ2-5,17,CASSPQTRSGGKETQYF
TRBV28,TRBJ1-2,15,CASSYRTLMDYGYTF
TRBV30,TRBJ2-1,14,CAWSSGRSYNEQFF
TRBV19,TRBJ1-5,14,CASSMGGRGQPQHF
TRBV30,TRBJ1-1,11,CAGQGPGEAFF
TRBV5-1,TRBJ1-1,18,CASSLSLSSWDRDTEAFF
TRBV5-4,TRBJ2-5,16,CASSGGQGKYQETQYF
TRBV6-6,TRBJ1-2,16,CASSYREATGSYGYTF
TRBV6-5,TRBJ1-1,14,CASSYRGQNTEAFF
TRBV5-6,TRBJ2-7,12,CASSFQTYEQYF
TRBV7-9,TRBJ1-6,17,CASSLNPGGDSRSPLHF
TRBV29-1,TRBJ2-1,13,CSAGTGATGEQFF
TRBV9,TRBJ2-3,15,CASSPGTSGRGYMYF
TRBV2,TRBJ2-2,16,CAGEGLAGLNTGELFF
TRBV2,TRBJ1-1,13,CATKDRAGTEAFF
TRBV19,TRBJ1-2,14,CASSPGGFTGGYTF
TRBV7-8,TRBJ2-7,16,CASSFLSGSRLYEQYF
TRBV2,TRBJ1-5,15,CASVSREGSNQPQHF
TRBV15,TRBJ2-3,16,CATSRDVRTAQDTQYF
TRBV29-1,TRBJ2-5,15,CSAGRGSARGETQYF
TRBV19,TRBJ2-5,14,CASSTDSSQETQYF
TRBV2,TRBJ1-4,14,CASSEDIVPEKLFF
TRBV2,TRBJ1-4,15,CASSEGWGGYEKLFF
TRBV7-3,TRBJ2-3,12,CASSLTGGTQYF
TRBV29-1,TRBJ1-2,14,CSVAGGQGNYGYTF
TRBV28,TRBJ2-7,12,CASSQTGHEQYF
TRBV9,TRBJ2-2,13,CASSATDTGELFF
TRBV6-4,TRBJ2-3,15,CASSGEGRDTDTQYF
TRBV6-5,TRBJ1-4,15,CASSPRGGAGEKLFF
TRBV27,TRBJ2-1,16,CASREMVAGVGNEQFF